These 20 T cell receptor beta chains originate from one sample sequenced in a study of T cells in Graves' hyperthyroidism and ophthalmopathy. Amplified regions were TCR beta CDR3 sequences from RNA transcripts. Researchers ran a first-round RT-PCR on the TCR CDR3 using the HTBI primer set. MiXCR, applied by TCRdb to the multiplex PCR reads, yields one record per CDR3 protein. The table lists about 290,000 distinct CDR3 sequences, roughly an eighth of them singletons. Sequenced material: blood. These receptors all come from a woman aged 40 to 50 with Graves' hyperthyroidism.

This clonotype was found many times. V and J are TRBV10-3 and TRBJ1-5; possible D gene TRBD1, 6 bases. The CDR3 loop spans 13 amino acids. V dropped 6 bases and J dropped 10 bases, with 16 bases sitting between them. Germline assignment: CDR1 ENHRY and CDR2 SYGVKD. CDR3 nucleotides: TGTGCCATCAGGGACAGTATGGCTCACCCCCAGCATTTT. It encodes CAIRDSMAHPQHF.

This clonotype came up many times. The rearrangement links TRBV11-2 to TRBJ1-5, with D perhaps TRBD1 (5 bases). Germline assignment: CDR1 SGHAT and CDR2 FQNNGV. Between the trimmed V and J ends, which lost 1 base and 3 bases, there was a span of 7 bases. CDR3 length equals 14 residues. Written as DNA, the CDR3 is TGTGCCAGCAGCTTAGGAGGGACCAATCAGCCCCAGCATTTT. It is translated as CASSLGGTNQPQHF.

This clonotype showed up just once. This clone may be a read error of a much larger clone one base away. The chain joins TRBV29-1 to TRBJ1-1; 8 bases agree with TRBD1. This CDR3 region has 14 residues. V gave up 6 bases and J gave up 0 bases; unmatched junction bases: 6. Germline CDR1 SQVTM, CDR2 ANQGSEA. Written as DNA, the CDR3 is TGCAGCGTAGTGACGGACAGGGTGAACACTGAAGCTTTCTTT. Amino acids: CSVVTDRVNTEAFF. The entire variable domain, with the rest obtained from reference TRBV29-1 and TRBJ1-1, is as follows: SAVISQKPSRDICQRGTSLTIQCQVDSQVTMMFWYRQQPGQSLTLIATANQGSEATYESGFVIDKFPISRPNLTFSTLTVSNMSPEDSSIYLCSVVTDRVNTEAFFGQGTRLTVV.

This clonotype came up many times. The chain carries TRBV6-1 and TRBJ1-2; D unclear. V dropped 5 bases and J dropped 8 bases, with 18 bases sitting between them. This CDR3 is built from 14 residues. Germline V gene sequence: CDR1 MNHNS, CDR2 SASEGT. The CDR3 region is CASSSSEGGLGYTF. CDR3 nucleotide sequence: TGTGCCAGCAGTTCCAGTGAGGGAGGACTGGGCTACACCTTC.

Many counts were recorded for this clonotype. CDR3 nucleotides: TGTGCCAGCAGACGGACTGGAGATACGCAGTATTTT. Its protein is CASRRTGDTQYF. The chain has TRBV7-9 and TRBJ2-3; D may be TRBD2 (5 bases). Trimming pared 6 bases from V and 5 bases from J, leaving 9 bases between. The CDR3 consists of 12 residues. Germline CDR1 and CDR2: SEHNR and FQNEAQ (reference sequence).

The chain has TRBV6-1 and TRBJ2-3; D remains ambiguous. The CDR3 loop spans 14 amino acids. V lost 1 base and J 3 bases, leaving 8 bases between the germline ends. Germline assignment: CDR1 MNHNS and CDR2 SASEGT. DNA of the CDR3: TGTGCCAGCAGTGAAGGGGCCCCGACAGATACGCAGTATTTT. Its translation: CASSEGAPTDTQYF.

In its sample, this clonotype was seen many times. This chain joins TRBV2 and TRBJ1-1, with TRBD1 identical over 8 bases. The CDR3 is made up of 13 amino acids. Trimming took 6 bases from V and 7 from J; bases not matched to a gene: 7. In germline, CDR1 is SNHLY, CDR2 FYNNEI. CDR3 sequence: CASRSQGALEAFF. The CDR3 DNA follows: TGTGCCAGCAGGTCTCAGGGGGCACTTGAAGCTTTCTTT. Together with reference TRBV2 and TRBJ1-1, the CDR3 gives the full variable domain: EPEVTQTPSHQVTQMGQEVILRCVPISNHLYFYWYRQILGQKVEFLVSFYNNEISEKSEIFDDQFSVERPDGSNFTLKIRSTKLEDSAMYFCASRSQGALEAFFGQGTRLTVV.

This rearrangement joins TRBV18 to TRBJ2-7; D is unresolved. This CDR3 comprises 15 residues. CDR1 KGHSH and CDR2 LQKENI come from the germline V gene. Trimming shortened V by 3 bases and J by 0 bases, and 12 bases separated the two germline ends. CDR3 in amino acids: CASSPGGSSSYEQYF. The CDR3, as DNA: TGTGCCAGCTCACCGGGTGGGTCTAGCTCCTACGAGCAGTACTTC.

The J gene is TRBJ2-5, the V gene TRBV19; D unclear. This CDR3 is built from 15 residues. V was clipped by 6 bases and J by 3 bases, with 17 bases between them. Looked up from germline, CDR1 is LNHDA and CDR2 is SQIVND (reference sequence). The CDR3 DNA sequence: TGTGCCAGTAGGGCCGACGGGCGGAGTAAAGAGACCCAGTACTTC. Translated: CASRADGRSKETQYF.

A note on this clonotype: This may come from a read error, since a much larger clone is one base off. CDR3 in DNA: TGTGCCACCAGTGATTCGACCGGGACAAAGTACAATGAGCAGTACTTC. Its translation: CATSDSTGTKYNEQYF. The gene calls are TRBV24-1 and TRBJ2-1; a weak D match, TRBD1 (6 bases). TRBJ2-7 explains the end of the DNA better; the J call may be wrong. Germline assignment: CDR1 KGHDR and CDR2 SFDVKD. This CDR3 is built from 16 residues.

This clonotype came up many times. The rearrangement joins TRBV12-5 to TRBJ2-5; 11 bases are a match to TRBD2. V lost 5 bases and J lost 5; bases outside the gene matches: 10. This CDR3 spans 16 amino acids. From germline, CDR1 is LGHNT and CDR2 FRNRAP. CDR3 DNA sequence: TGTGCTAGTGGTAAAACTAGCGGGGGAATTGGTGAGACCCAGTACTTC. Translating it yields CASGKTSGGIGETQYF. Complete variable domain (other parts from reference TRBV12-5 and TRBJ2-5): DARVTQTPRHKVTEMGQEVTMRCQPILGHNTVFWYRQTMMQGLELLAYFRNRAPLDDSGMPKDRFSAEMPDATLATLKIQPSEPRDSAVYFCASGKTSGGIGETQYFGPGTRLLVL.

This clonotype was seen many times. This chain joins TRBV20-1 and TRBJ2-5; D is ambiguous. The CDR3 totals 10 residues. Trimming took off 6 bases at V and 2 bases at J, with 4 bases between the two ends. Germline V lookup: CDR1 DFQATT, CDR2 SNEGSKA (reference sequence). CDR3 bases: TGCAGTGCGACTCAAGAGACCCAGTACTTC. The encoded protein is CSATQETQYF.

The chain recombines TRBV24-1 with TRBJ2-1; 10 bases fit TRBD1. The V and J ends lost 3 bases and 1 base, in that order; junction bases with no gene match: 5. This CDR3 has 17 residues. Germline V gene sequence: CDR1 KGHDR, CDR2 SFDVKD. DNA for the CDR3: TGTGCCACCAGTGATCGATCGGGACAGGGGTCCTACAATGAGCAGTTCTTC. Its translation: CATSDRSGQGSYNEQFF.

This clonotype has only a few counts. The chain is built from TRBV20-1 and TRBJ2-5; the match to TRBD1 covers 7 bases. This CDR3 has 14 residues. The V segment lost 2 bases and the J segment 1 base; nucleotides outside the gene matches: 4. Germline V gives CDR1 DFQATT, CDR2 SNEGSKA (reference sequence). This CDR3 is CSARQDRAQETQYF. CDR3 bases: TGCAGTGCTAGACAAGACAGGGCCCAAGAGACCCAGTACTTC.

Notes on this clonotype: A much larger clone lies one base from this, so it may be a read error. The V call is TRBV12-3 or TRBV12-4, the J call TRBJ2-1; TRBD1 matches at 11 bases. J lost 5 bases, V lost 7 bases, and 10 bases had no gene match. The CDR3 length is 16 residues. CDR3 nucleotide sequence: TGTGCCAGCAACCTACCGGGGACAGGGGGTGACAATGAGCAGTTCTTC. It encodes CASNLPGTGGDNEQFF.

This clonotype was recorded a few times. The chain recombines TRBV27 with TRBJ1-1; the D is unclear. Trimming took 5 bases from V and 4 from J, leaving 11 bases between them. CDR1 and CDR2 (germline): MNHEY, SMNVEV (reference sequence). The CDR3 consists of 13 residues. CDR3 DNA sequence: TGTGCCAGCAGTACAAGACCCACCACTGAAGCTTTCTTT. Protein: CASSTRPTTEAFF.

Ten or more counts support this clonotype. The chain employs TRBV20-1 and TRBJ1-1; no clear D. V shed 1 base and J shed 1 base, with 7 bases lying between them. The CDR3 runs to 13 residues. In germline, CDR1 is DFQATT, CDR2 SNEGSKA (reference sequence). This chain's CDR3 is CSARANRNTEAFF. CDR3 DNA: TGCAGTGCTAGAGCGAATAGGAACACTGAAGCTTTCTTT.

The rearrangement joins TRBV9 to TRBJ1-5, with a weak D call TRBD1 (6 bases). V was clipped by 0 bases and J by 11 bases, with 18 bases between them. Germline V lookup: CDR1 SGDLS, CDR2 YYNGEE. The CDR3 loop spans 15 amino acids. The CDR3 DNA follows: TGTGCCAGCAGCGTAGCCGTTGGGGGGCAAGAGACCCAGCATTTT. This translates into CASSVAVGGQETQHF.

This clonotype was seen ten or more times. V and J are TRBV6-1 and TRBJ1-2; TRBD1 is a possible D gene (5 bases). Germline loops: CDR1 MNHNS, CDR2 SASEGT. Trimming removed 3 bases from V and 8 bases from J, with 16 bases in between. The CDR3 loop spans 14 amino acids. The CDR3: CASSDRSGTWGYTF. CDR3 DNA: TGTGCCAGCAGTGATAGGTCGGGGACTTGGGGCTACACCTTC.

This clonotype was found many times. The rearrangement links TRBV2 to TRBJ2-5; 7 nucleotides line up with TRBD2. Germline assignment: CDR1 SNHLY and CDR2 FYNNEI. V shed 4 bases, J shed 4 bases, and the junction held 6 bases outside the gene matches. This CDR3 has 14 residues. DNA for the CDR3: TGTGCCAGCAGTGCCCTCGGGGGGAGAGAGACCCAGTACTTC. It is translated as CASSALGGRETQYF.